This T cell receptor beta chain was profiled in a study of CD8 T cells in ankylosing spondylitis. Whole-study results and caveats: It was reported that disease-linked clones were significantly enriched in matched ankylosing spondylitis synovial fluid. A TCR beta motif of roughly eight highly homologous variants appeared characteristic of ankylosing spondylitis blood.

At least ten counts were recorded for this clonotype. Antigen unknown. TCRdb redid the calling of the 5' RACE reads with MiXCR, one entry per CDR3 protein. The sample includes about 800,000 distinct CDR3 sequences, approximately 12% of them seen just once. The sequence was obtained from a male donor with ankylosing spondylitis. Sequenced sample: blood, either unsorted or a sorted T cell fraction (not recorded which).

DNA for the CDR3: TGCGCCAGCAGCCCTTGGACAGGGATCTACGAGCAGTACTTC. It yields the protein CASSPWTGIYEQYF. The V and J genes are TRBV5-1 and TRBJ2-7, with TRBD1 matching over 8 bases. J lost 3 bases, V lost 4 bases, and 6 bases had no gene match. Germline assignment: CDR1 SGHRS and CDR2 YFSETQ. The CDR3 has 14 amino acids.